The rows below give T cell receptor beta chains drawn from one sample of a study of shared clonotypes between healthy human individuals. Sequencing used immunoSEQ multiplex PCR; TCRdb keeps in-frame clones, though not all of them. The table has 950,000 to 1,300,000 clones, 70% to 80% seen once. Sample: memory CD4+ T cells sorted from blood. Source of these receptors: a young man in good health. Both conserved end residues are part of each CDR3. The D gene is left open where the match is weak. Not all rows give a size; the values are once, few, many and, for expanded clones, a class.

D gene	V gene	J gene	clone size	CDR3 protein	CDR3 DNA
-	TRBV30	TRBJ2-4	-	CAWSVDSGAKNIQYF	TGTGCCTGGAGTGTTGATAGTGGGGCCAAAAACATTCAGTACTTC
TRBD1	TRBV2	TRBJ2-6	-	CASSAPGTGVSGANVLTF	TGTGCCAGCAGTGCCCCCGGGACAGGGGTCTCTGGGGCCAACGTCCTGACTTTC
TRBD2	TRBV4-2	TRBJ2-5	-	CASSQGLAGQETQYF	TGTGCCAGCAGCCAAGGACTAGCCGGACAAGAGACCCAGTACTTC
-	TRBV7-2	TRBJ1-2	once	CASSLAGLPAYGYTF	TGTGCCAGCAGCTTAGCGGGTTTACCCGCCTATGGCTACACCTTC
TRBD2	TRBV14	TRBJ2-7	-	CASSRSGASGIYEQYF	TGTGCCAGCAGCCGGAGCGGGGCTAGCGGGATCTACGAGCAGTACTTC
-	TRBV4-1	TRBJ1-4	few	CASSRGQGQTNEKLFF	TGCGCCAGCAGCCGAGGGCAGGGACAAACTAATGAAAAACTGTTTTTT
-	TRBV2	TRBJ2-2	many	CASRATPGELFF	TGTGCCAGCAGAGCTACACCCGGGGAGCTGTTTTTT
-	TRBV5-1	TRBJ2-7	-	CASSPDGNSYEQYF	TGCGCCAGCAGCCCCGACGGGAACTCCTACGAGCAGTACTTC
TRBD1	TRBV6-5	TRBJ2-4	few	CASSARGQGANIQYF	TGTGCCAGCAGTGCCCGTGGGCAGGGGGCTAACATTCAGTACTTC
-	TRBV29-1	TRBJ1-2	few	CSVEGGGEGYTF	TGCAGCGTTGAAGGAGGTGGGGAAGGCTACACCTTC
TRBD1	TRBV6-5	TRBJ1-1	-	CATNRGENTEAFF	TGTGCCACCAACAGGGGGGAGAACACTGAAGCTTTCTTT
-	TRBV6-4	TRBJ2-3	once	CASSRDGAHTDTQYF	TGTGCCAGCAGTCGGGACGGCGCTCACACAGATACGCAGTATTTT
-	TRBV5-1	TRBJ2-5	-	CASSLVSQGETQYF	TGCGCCAGCAGCTTGGTATCCCAGGGGGAGACCCAGTACTTC
TRBD1	TRBV11-2	TRBJ2-6	once	CASSPRTGPNVLTF	TGTGCCAGCAGCCCAAGGACAGGGCCCAACGTCCTGACTTTC
-	TRBV27	TRBJ2-3	-	CASKGWGRGTDTQYF	TGTGCCAGTAAAGGCTGGGGGCGGGGCACAGATACGCAGTATTTT
-	TRBV2	TRBJ1-5	-	CASSENPQPQHF	TGTGCCAGCAGTGAAAATCCCCAGCCCCAGCATTTT
-	TRBV7-2	TRBJ1-4	-	CASSLGGGLANEKLFF	TGTGCCAGCAGCTTAGGGGGAGGACTCGCGAATGAAAAACTGTTTTTT
-	TRBV15	TRBJ1-6	-	CATSAKGYNSPLHF	TGTGCCACCAGCGCTAAGGGGTATAATTCACCCCTCCACTTT
TRBD1	TRBV7-6	TRBJ1-1	many	CASSSRQGTEAFF	TGTGCCAGCAGCTCACGACAGGGAACTGAAGCTTTCTTT
-	TRBV4-3	TRBJ2-7	-	CASSQDTGFYEQYF	TGCGCCAGCAGCCAAGACACAGGATTCTACGAGCAGTACTTC
TRBD2	TRBV4-3	TRBJ2-7	-	CASSSHPGLDYEQYF	TGCGCCAGCAGCTCACATCCGGGACTAGATTACGAGCAGTACTTC
TRBD1	TRBV7-9	TRBJ2-7	few	CASSLPRQGPPYEQYF	TGTGCCAGCAGCCTCCCGAGACAGGGCCCCCCCTACGAGCAGTACTTC
-	TRBV20-1	TRBJ2-5	-	CSAGRQETQYF	TGCAGTGCTGGCCGTCAAGAGACCCAGTACTTC
-	TRBV7-9	TRBJ2-5	few	CASSFGTSETQYF	TGTGCCAGCAGCTTTGGGACTTCGGAGACCCAGTACTTC
-	TRBV6-1	TRBJ1-2	-	CASSEGGRHGYTF	TGTGCCAGCAGTGAAGGGGGGAGACATGGCTACACCTTC
-	TRBV7-4	TRBJ1-4	-	CASSLALGRGGEKLFF	TGTGCCAGCAGCTTAGCGCTCGGCAGGGGCGGGGAAAAACTGTTTTTT
-	TRBV10-3	TRBJ2-5	-	CAISEGRDQETQYF	TGTGCCATCAGTGAAGGTCGAGACCAAGAGACCCAGTACTTC
-	TRBV19	TRBJ1-1	few	CASSTLKNTEAFF	TGTGCCAGTAGTACCTTAAAGAACACTGAAGCTTTCTTT
-	TRBV5-6	TRBJ2-7	once	CASSFEGYEQYF	TGTGCCAGCAGCTTTGAGGGGTACGAGCAGTACTTC